This TCR beta chain emerged from a study of cytomegalovirus exposure and HLA in healthy donors (dated 2017 in TCRdb). Concerning the study at large: According to an earlier analysis of 587 of the donors, some 170 million T cells yielded roughly 110 million unique TCR beta sequences and about 280 Gb of sequence data. About 300 gigabases of sequencing data and 78 million or so unique TCR sequences were included in an early release covering roughly 700 HLA-typed donors. The genetic ancestry cluster associated with self-reported Caucasian donors included 65% to 90% of the roughly 410 genotyped donors. The study aimed to test whether signatures of past pathogen exposure could be identified by cataloging public T cell receptors. Using immunosequencing, the study profiled T cell repertoires from some 670 subjects and related those repertoires to cytomegalovirus serostatus. Besides the first cohort of hundreds of subjects, a separate validation cohort made up of 90 to 150 different subjects was used. To predict cytomegalovirus infection status, the study combined high-throughput TCR immunosequencing, statistical association of individual TCRs with disease status, and machine learning. A later analysis re-examined previously published TCR beta repertoires from more than 550 donors and added high-resolution HLA genotyping to investigate patterns of TCR occurrence. The later analysis used no new phenotypic data to find candidate immune exposures, relying instead on TCR beta sequences and their occurrence across donors. In an earlier analysis of 550 to 700 of the donors, high-throughput TCR beta sequencing was used to judge whether each TCR beta V gene segment behaved as functional or pseudogenic. Donor age, sex, ethnicity and CMV serostatus were compiled alongside the repertoire data. A later genetic analysis used genome-wide SNP genotypes for about three fifths of the 666 donors, treating that subset as a discovery cohort. All discovery cohort repertoires had been generated using a single sequencing platform. Both class I and class II loci were covered by HLA typing, at four-digit resolution. The number of donors typed differed by locus, with about 620-630 for A, B, C, DRB1 and DQB1, more than 500 for DQA1, about 610 for DPA1, and some 440 for DPB1. Because of strong linkage in the cohort, 5 or 6 DR-DQ haplotypes were treated as single units for association and clustering. Across 398 genotyped donors of the cohort, an average of roughly 250,000 unique TCR beta nucleotide sequences per donor were sequenced, and approximately 17% of those sequences were non-productive. The research as a whole found: Some IMGT-functional V segments, including TRBV6-2 and TRBV6-3, could not be distinguished by the 87-base-pair reads and were therefore excluded. Broadly in line with IMGT annotations, most TCR beta V segments showed up in productive rearrangements about 87% or about 30% of the time in an earlier analysis of approximately 600 of the donors. A later genetic analysis reported fewer N-insertions in productive TCRs among donors in an Asian-associated ancestry cluster than the approximately 670-donor mean. In both the original and validation cohorts, the classifier was reported to diagnose cytomegalovirus status with high specificity and sensitivity. In the study, around 160 TCR beta chains were listed as associated with cytomegalovirus. In a later analysis, most CMV-associated TCR beta chains were found to appear HLA-restricted, with HLA associations seemingly driven largely by CMV exposure. According to a later analysis, parvovirus B19, influenza, CMV and Epstein-Barr virus appeared linked to several top co-occurrence clusters. When HLA alleles, especially DR and DQ, strongly co-occurred, TCR associations were difficult to assign to individual alleles. Presence/absence analyses assumed roughly uniform sequencing depth across donors, an assumption that may not hold. Linkage disequilibrium might explain the correlated functional status among segregating V segments, but an unknown experimental factor could not be excluded. At a false discovery rate of 0.05, a later analysis linked 15,000 to 20,000 TCR beta sequences to specific HLA alleles. Because counts were too low, 15 or so rarely observed V segments, including chromosome 9 orphons, were excluded from the earlier analysis of several hundred of the donors. It was suggested by the authors that the approach could potentially be generalized to other disease states and immunological phenotypes. A later analysis found that TCR association rates varied across HLA loci, with DRB1 alleles showing the most associated TCRs and HLA-C alleles the fewest. A further reported finding was that TCR beta sequences accurately predicted the HLA-A and HLA-B alleles for most subjects in the first cohort. The sequencing pipeline was judged likely to have produced a cluster of highly shared sequence variants as a technical artifact. Because HLA typing was missing for some donors at each locus, association tests included only the typed subset. Most TCR sequences were observed very rarely across donors, whereas some public TCRs were present in many individuals. Immune exposure information for the cohort was limited to CMV serostatus. This cohort had only TCR beta chains sequenced, and the lack of alpha or paired-chain data limited which features could be detected. In a later analysis, HLA-associated TCR beta chains were found to be more clonally expanded and to have lower generation probabilities than equally common non-associated chains. A few of the identified cytomegalovirus-associated TCR beta chains were confirmed in vitro to be specific for cytomegalovirus antigens. A later genetic analysis associated a missense DCLRE1C variant with V-gene and J-gene trimming of TCR beta chains, and an independent cohort replicated the association.

Library construction relied on the immunoSEQ multiplex PCR assay. A mixture of 60 forward primers for TCR Vbeta segments and 13 reverse primers for TCR Jbeta segments was used in the multiplex PCR. The CDR3 region of rearranged TCR beta genes was amplified from genomic DNA by a multiplex PCR assay. The Illumina HiSeq System was used to sequence the amplified TCR beta libraries as 87-base-pair reads. In the paper's pipeline: A later analysis tallied roughly 76 million unique TCR beta chains across the 650 to 750 repertoires, and some 10 million of those chains were shared by two or more donors. Raw reads were error-corrected and collapsed into unique sequences with a nearest-neighbor algorithm that merged closely related sequences to remove PCR and sequencing errors. To assign V, D and J gene segments, CDR3 sequences were aligned to IMGT reference sequences. For a sequence to be retained, a match of at least six nucleotides to both a V gene segment and a J gene segment was required. Rearrangements were classified as productive when the CDR3 lacked stop codons and remained in frame with V and J, and all other rearrangements were classified as non-productive. Following IMGT convention, CDR3 was defined as the stretch from the second conserved V-encoded cysteine up to the conserved J-encoded phenylalanine. The earlier analysis of about 610 of the donors excluded any sequence lacking an unambiguous match to a single V gene segment. In an earlier analysis of around 600 of the donors, V segments were called functional above 56.7% productive rearrangements and were called segregating when the between-donor standard deviation exceeded 5%. A statistical classification framework was built for diagnosing cytomegalovirus status from the catalog of TCR beta chain sequences. In a later analysis, V and J genes were assigned by comparing TCR nucleotide sequences against IMGT/GENE-DB human TR gene sequences. The TCRdist pipeline was used in a later analysis to assign CDR3 sequences and most-parsimonious VDJ recombination scenarios. In a later analysis, each TCR beta chain was defined by its CDR3 amino acid sequence together with its V-gene family, and reads without a unique V-gene family were excluded. As a way to deal with suspected cross-contamination and a sequencing artifact, a later analysis dropped 640 or so nucleotide sequences that were highly shared and had low generation probability. A later analysis calculated a clonal expansion index for each public chain from normalized within-repertoire ranks of inferred template counts. In a later analysis, generation probabilities were computed using a VDJ recombination model fitted to out-of-frame rearrangements, and the results were checked against IGoR. In a later analysis, TCR-TCR, TCR-HLA and TCR-CMV co-occurrence was scored with hypergeometric tests, and a repertoire-size bias correction was applied to TCR pairs. False discovery rates were estimated in a later analysis by permuting HLA or CMV assignments 20 times. In a later analysis, co-occurring TCRs were grouped using DBSCAN, and TCRdist sequence similarity was added for clustering within HLA-allele-positive subsets. Repertoires with fewer than 30,000 or more than 120,000 public chains, plus five repertoires with anomalous nucleotide sharing, were excluded from co-occurrence clustering. This immuneACCESS table, as held by TCRdb, lists in-frame sequences with V and J called but not all clones. Of the missing ones, under half trace to an unresolved V gene in checked studies; the others have no known cause. D and trimming were read from the DNA, whereas the V and J calls and clone size are those reported in that table. The sample contains around 130,000 clones, about three quarters of them found a single time. The ten top clones hold approximately 1.8% of the sample.

V gives up 2 bases and J gives up 4 bases, and the segment between their germline ends measures 15 bases. The CDR3 runs 16 amino acids, cysteine and phenylalanine included. Only the CDR3 region is kept as DNA, spanning 48 bases read in frame from base 1. The CDR1 and CDR2 encoded by the germline V gene are SGHAT and FQNNGV. In the case of this clone: No antigen is known for it. There are no base qualities to consult, and no much larger clone falls within one base.

The cohort was made up of approximately 670 healthy bone marrow donors. At the time of sampling, all cohort members were nominally healthy, though unrecorded immune exposures were likely present. The donor was CMV seronegative and belonged to the group of more than 300 seronegative cohort members. A peripheral blood sample was provided by each donor, and peripheral blood mononuclear cells were used for TCR beta sequencing. Genomic DNA extraction from the blood cell samples was performed with the Qiagen DNeasy Blood Extraction Kit. The sample was PBMCs. This sequence originates from a middle-aged man in good health and CMV-seronegative. The chain couples TRBV11-2 to TRBJ1-3; too little of a D gene remains to name it. Here the CDR3 is given as CASSLRAINVGNTIYF. The nucleotide sequence reads as follows: TGTGCCAGCAGCTTACGAGCGATTAACGTCGGAAACACCATATATTTT. The full variable domain, with segments outside the CDR3 supplied by the reference TRBV11-2 and TRBJ1-3 proteins, appears as EAGVAQSPRYKIIEKRQSVAFWCNPISGHATLYWYQQILGQGPKLLIQFQNNGVVDDSQLPKDRFSAERLKGVDSTLKIQPAKLEDSAVYLCASSLRAINVGNTIYFGEGSWLTVV.